Following are 31 T cell receptor beta chains from one sample sequenced in a study of CD8 T cells in Susac syndrome. When the RNA was reverse transcribed, random hexamers were used with an input of roughly 0.5 to 1 ug. TCRdb recomputed calls from the immunoSEQ multiplex PCR reads with MiXCR, one row per CDR3 protein. Counted here are roughly 190,000 distinct CDR3 sequences, just under 95% occurring once; the ten biggest clones make up roughly 0.15%. The sequenced sample consisted of CD8+ T cells from PBMCs. Source of these receptors: a human donor with Susac syndrome.

The V gene is TRBV10-3, the J gene TRBJ1-1; 12 bases line up with TRBD1. The V gene end was trimmed by 0 bases and the J gene end by 2 bases; junction bases not matched to a gene: 4. Germline-derived CDR1 and CDR2 are ENHRY and SYGVKD. This CDR3 comprises 17 residues. The CDR3 is CAISESGTGGINTEAFF. CDR3 DNA: TGTGCCATCAGTGAGTCAGGGACAGGGGGCATAAACACTGAAGCTTTCTTT.

The J gene is TRBJ2-7, the V gene TRBV13; maybe TRBD1 (6 bases). Germline values: CDR1 PRHDT, CDR2 FYEKMQ (reference sequence). Trimming removed 5 bases from V and 5 bases from J, with 13 bases in between. This CDR3 is built from 13 residues. CDR3 nucleotide sequence: TGTGCCAGCAGCCTCAGGGGCAGCCACGAGCAGTACTTC. Amino acid sequence: CASSLRGSHEQYF. Full variable domain (remainder filled in from reference TRBV13 and TRBJ2-7): AAGVIQSPRHLIKEKRETATLKCYPIPRHDTVYWYQQGPGQDPQFLISFYEKMQSDKGSIPDRFSAQQFSDYHSELNMSSLELGDSALYFCASSLRGSHEQYFGPGTRLTVT.

The chain joins TRBV18 to TRBJ2-5; D possibly corresponds to TRBD2 (5 bases). Germline CDR1 KGHSH, CDR2 LQKENI. This CDR3 is 14 amino acids long. Trimming removed 1 base at V and 2 bases at J, with 8 bases between. The CDR3 reads CASSPQGSQETQYF. CDR3 sequence (DNA): TGTGCCAGCTCACCACAAGGGAGTCAAGAGACCCAGTACTTC.

The CDR3 protein is CASISSGTQYF. Written as DNA, the CDR3 is TGTGCCAGCATTTCGTCAGGGACCCAGTACTTC. The rearrangement joins TRBV27 to TRBJ2-5; D unresolved. Looked up from germline, CDR1 is MNHEY and CDR2 is SMNVEV (reference sequence). This CDR3 is built from 11 residues. Trimming cost V 7 bases and J 7 bases, with 10 bases left between them.

This sequence joins TRBV4-1 and TRBJ2-7; the match to TRBD1 covers 8 bases. V lost 0 bases to trimming and J lost 2 bases; unmatched junction nucleotides: 3. The CDR3 is made up of 15 amino acids. CDR1 is MGHRA, CDR2 YSYEKL, per germline. CDR3 loop: CASSQEDRAAYEQYF. CDR3 DNA: TGCGCCAGCAGCCAAGAGGACAGGGCCGCCTACGAGCAGTACTTC.

V usage is TRBV4-1 and J usage is TRBJ2-5; 9 bases are shared with TRBD1. The CDR3 loop spans 16 amino acids. J was trimmed by 1 base and V by 0 bases; bases with no gene match: 3. The germline V gene has CDR1 MGHRA and CDR2 YSYEKL. In DNA form, the CDR3 reads TGCGCCAGCAGCCAAGAGGCGGGACAGGGCCAAGAGACCCAGTACTTC. Protein sequence: CASSQEAGQGQETQYF.

This chain connects TRBV9 to TRBJ2-7, with D perhaps TRBD2 (6 bases). This CDR3 is 14 amino acids long. From germline, CDR1 is SGDLS and CDR2 YYNGEE. Trimming cost V 0 bases and J 5 bases, with 12 bases left between them. The CDR3 sequence: CASSVVSGGDEQYF. CDR3 sequence (DNA): TGTGCCAGCAGCGTAGTTAGCGGTGGGGACGAGCAGTACTTC. Supplemented by reference TRBV9 and TRBJ2-7, the full variable domain reads DSGVTQTPKHLITATGQRVTLRCSPRSGDLSVYWYQQSLDQGLQFLIQYYNGEERAKGNILERFSAQQFPDLHSELNLSSLELGDSALYFCASSVVSGGDEQYFGPGTRLTVT.

The J gene is TRBJ2-3, the V gene TRBV15; D is ambiguous. V dropped 4 bases and J dropped 5 bases, with 7 bases sitting between them. The CDR3 is 12 amino acids. Germline CDR1 and CDR2: LNHNV and YYDKDF (reference sequence). The CDR3 DNA sequence: TGTGCCACCAGCAACCAAGAAGATACGCAGTATTTT. Protein sequence: CATSNQEDTQYF.

V gene TRBV20-1 combines with J gene TRBJ2-1; the D is unclear. The V end lost 1 base, the J end lost 4 bases, and 8 bases lay between the germline ends. Germline assignment: CDR1 DFQATT and CDR2 SNEGSKA (reference sequence). The CDR3 is 13 residues long. The CDR3 protein is CSARGLGYNEQFF. The CDR3, as DNA: TGCAGTGCTAGAGGGCTAGGGTACAATGAGCAGTTCTTC.

The gene calls are TRBV20-1 and TRBJ1-2, with TRBD1 identical over 9 bases. Germline V gene lookup returns CDR1 DFQATT and CDR2 SNEGSKA (reference sequence). With V trimmed by 2 bases and J by 5 bases, 6 bases remained unmatched. This CDR3 region has 14 residues. The CDR3 is CSARMGQGKYGYTF. The CDR3 region has the DNA TGCAGTGCTAGAATGGGACAGGGAAAGTATGGCTACACCTTC.

The chain is built from TRBV28 and TRBJ2-7, with 8 bases that match TRBD1. The CDR3 is 14 residues long. V lost 11 bases and J lost 2; bases outside the gene matches: 11. Looked up from germline, CDR1 is MDHEN and CDR2 is SYDVKM. CDR3 coding DNA: TGTGCCGCCGGTGACAGGACAGGGCCCTACGAGCAGTACTTC. It encodes CAAGDRTGPYEQYF.

About this clonotype: The junction does not match germline at one end; this may be a read error. This chain links TRBV12-3 or TRBV12-4 with TRBJ2-2; 7 bases line up with TRBD1. This CDR3 comprises 13 residues. The CDR3 sequence: CASRHRGTGELCF. The CDR3 DNA reads as TGTGCCAGCAGGCACAGGGGAACCGGGGAGCTGTGTTTT.

This chain joins TRBV7-3 and TRBJ2-1; D may correspond to TRBD1 or TRBD2 (7 bases each). The germline gives CDR1 SGHTA, CDR2 FQGTGA. This CDR3 has 15 amino acids. V lost 2 bases and J 6 bases, leaving 14 bases between the germline ends. This chain's CDR3 is CASSLWEGAGNEQFF. The CDR3 nucleotides read TGTGCCAGCAGCTTATGGGAGGGGGCAGGCAATGAGCAGTTCTTC.

The rearrangement uses TRBV28 and TRBJ2-4, with a possible D match to TRBD1 (6 bases). Germline CDR1 and CDR2: MDHEN and SYDVKM. The CDR3 covers 16 residues. Trimming removed 6 bases at V and 6 bases at J, with 21 bases between. The CDR3 reads CASSLRRDTGRNIQYF. In DNA, the CDR3 is TGTGCCAGCAGCCTGCGCCGGGACACTGGGAGAAACATTCAGTACTTC.

This chain joins TRBV9 and TRBJ1-2; the match to TRBD1 covers 9 bases. The CDR3 totals 14 residues. The germline V gene encodes CDR1 SGDLS and CDR2 YYNGEE. The junction had 4 bases not matched to a gene; V was cut back by 3 bases and J by 4 bases. CDR3 in amino acids: CASSEGTGFYGYTF. The CDR3 nucleotides are TGTGCCAGCAGCGAGGGGACAGGGTTCTATGGCTACACCTTC.

The CDR3 nucleotides are TGTGCCAGCAGTGATACAGGGGGGATTCAGCCCCAGCATTTT. It codes for CASSDTGGIQPQHF. This chain uses TRBV2 with TRBJ1-5, with 8 bases lining up with TRBD1. CDR3 length: 14 amino acids. Germline V gives CDR1 SNHLY, CDR2 FYNNEI. V trimming: 3 bases; J trimming: 6 bases; junction bases outside the gene matches: 4.

The chain recombines TRBV29-1 with TRBJ2-1; 9 nucleotides match TRBD2. Germline assignment: CDR1 SQVTM and CDR2 ANQGSEA. Trimming cost V 3 bases and J 9 bases; bases outside gene matches: 12. This CDR3 has 15 residues. The CDR3 sequence is CSVDLSGSISIEQFF. The CDR3 nucleotides read TGCAGCGTTGACCTTAGCGGGAGCATCTCCATTGAGCAGTTCTTC.

This chain connects TRBV6-2 or TRBV6-3 to TRBJ1-2; D is unresolved. Germline CDR1 reads MNHEY; CDR2 reads SVGEGT. Trimming cost V 2 bases and J 0 bases, with 7 bases left between them. The CDR3 has 14 amino acids. The CDR3 protein is CASSYGVPNYGYTF. The CDR3 nucleotides read TGTGCCAGCAGTTACGGGGTCCCTAACTATGGCTACACCTTC.

V gene TRBV3-1 combines with J gene TRBJ1-1, with D possibly matching TRBD1 (6 bases). V was cut by 6 bases and J by 4 bases, with 18 bases left in between. The CDR3 loop spans 15 amino acids. Germline values: CDR1 LGHDT, CDR2 YNNKEL (reference sequence). DNA of the CDR3: TGTGCCAGCAGTTTCAGAGGGGGGCGGGGCACTGAAGCTTTCTTT. The encoded protein is CASSFRGGRGTEAFF. Together with reference TRBV3-1 and TRBJ1-1, the CDR3 gives the full variable domain: DTAVSQTPKYLVTQMGNDKSIKCEQNLGHDTMYWYKQDSKKFLKIMFSYNNKELIINETVPNRFSPKSPDKAHLNLHINSLELGDSAVYFCASSFRGGRGTEAFFGQGTRLTVV.

The V gene is TRBV28, the J gene TRBJ2-7; perhaps D is TRBD1 or TRBD2 (5 bases each). CDR1 and CDR2 from the germline V gene are MDHEN and SYDVKM. The CDR3 extends over 13 amino acids. With 6 bases removed from V and 4 bases from J, the gap between germline ends came to 13 bases. The CDR3 DNA reads as TGTGCCAGCAGGATGAGGGGCCAGTACGAGCAGTACTTC. Translating gives CASRMRGQYEQYF.

The chain links TRBV29-1 to TRBJ2-7; 8 positions agree with TRBD2. Per germline, CDR1 SQVTM and CDR2 ANQGSEA. This CDR3 spans 15 amino acids. The trim removed 0 bases at V and 3 bases at J, leaving 7 bases unmatched. The DNA of the CDR3 is TGCAGCGTTGAAGATTCCGGGGGGGCCGGCTACGAGCAGTACTTC. Protein: CSVEDSGGAGYEQYF.

The rearrangement links TRBV6-5 to TRBJ1-1; possible D gene TRBD1, 6 bases. The CDR3 totals 17 residues. Deletions cut 0 bases from V and 4 bases from J, with 18 bases between. Germline CDR1 MNHEY, CDR2 SVGAGI. CDR3 in amino acids: CASSYSPSSGGGTEAFF. CDR3 coding DNA: TGTGCCAGCAGTTACTCCCCTTCATCTGGAGGGGGCACTGAAGCTTTCTTT.

This clonotype was detected only once. The gene calls are TRBV7-8 and TRBJ2-7, with a tentative D call TRBD2 (6 bases). V lost 2 bases and J 5 bases, leaving 16 bases between the germline ends. From germline, CDR1 is SGHVS and CDR2 FQNEAQ. This CDR3 spans 15 amino acids. The CDR3 DNA follows: TGTGCCAGCAGCTTAAGACGGGAGAGGGGAGACGAGCAGTACTTC. Its translation is CASSLRRERGDEQYF.

This sequence joins TRBV20-1 and TRBJ1-2; D remains unclear. The V gene lost 0 bases and the J gene lost 4 bases, with 6 bases spanning the gap. Germline CDR1 and CDR2: DFQATT and SNEGSKA (reference sequence). The CDR3 is 12 residues long. The CDR3, as DNA: TGCAGTGCTAGAGAGGGAAGCTATGGCTACACCTTC. Protein: CSAREGSYGYTF.

The chain links TRBV13 to TRBJ2-5; TRBD2 matches at 7 bases. V lost 1 base to trimming and J lost 5 bases; unmatched junction nucleotides: 7. Germline CDR1 and CDR2: PRHDT and FYEKMQ (reference sequence). The length of the CDR3 is 15 residues. The CDR3 region has the DNA TGTGCCAGCAGCTTAGCCGCGGGAGAGCTGGAGACCCAGTACTTC. As protein: CASSLAAGELETQYF.

The chain combines TRBV12-3 or TRBV12-4 with TRBJ1-1; weak D call: TRBD1 (5 bases). Trimming removed 7 bases from V and 1 base from J, with 16 bases in between. The CDR3 totals 15 residues. CDR3 DNA sequence: TGTGCCAGCACCCAGCCGGGACGGACGAACACTGAAGCTTTCTTT. Translating it yields CASTQPGRTNTEAFF.

In nucleotides, the CDR3 is TGTGCCAGCAGCTTCCCGGCGTCTCAGCCCCAGCATTTT. It yields the protein CASSFPASQPQHF. The V and J genes are TRBV7-2 and TRBJ1-5; unclear D gene. Germline V gene lookup returns CDR1 SGHTA and CDR2 FQGNSA. CDR3 length: 13 amino acids. Trimming left V 3 bases short and J 6 bases short, with 9 bases between.

The chain couples TRBV20-1 to TRBJ1-2, with 8 bases that match TRBD1. J was trimmed by 6 bases and V by 3 bases; bases with no gene match: 12. Germline CDR1 is DFQATT and CDR2 is SNEGSKA (reference sequence). This CDR3 has 15 residues. The DNA for the CDR3 is TGCAGTGCTAGCCCGGACAGGGAGGCGGAGCATGGCTACACCTTC. This translates into CSASPDREAEHGYTF.

The chain has TRBV5-6 and TRBJ2-7; 15 positions agree with TRBD2. The CDR3 consists of 19 residues. The junction had 10 bases not matched to a gene; V was cut back by 0 bases and J by 3 bases. Germline CDR1 SGHDT, CDR2 YYEEEE. The CDR3 DNA reads TGTGCCAGCAGCTTGGGAGGACTAGCGGGAGGGCCCGGGTTCTACGAGCAGTACTTC. It specifies CASSLGGLAGGPGFYEQYF.

This chain connects TRBV9 to TRBJ2-7, with 8 bases matching TRBD1. This CDR3 spans 16 amino acids. Germline loops: CDR1 SGDLS, CDR2 YYNGEE. The V gene end was trimmed by 0 bases and the J gene end by 4 bases; junction bases not matched to a gene: 9. The CDR3: CASSVATGEIWYEQYF. CDR3 nucleotide sequence: TGTGCCAGCAGCGTAGCGACAGGGGAGATTTGGTACGAGCAGTACTTC.

This clonotype appeared once. This rearrangement joins TRBV7-6 to TRBJ2-7; maybe TRBD2 (6 bases). The V gene's germline CDR1 is SGHVS and CDR2 FNYEAQ. The CDR3 length is 15 residues. Trimming cost V 7 bases and J 0 bases, with 16 bases left between them. CDR3 DNA: TGTGCCAGCAAACTAAACGGGGAGGACTCCTACGAGCAGTACTTC. Translated, it gives CASKLNGEDSYEQYF.